This TCR beta chain was captured in a study of T-cell memory formation after mild COVID-19. TCRdb called the 5' RACE reads again in MiXCR, with one record for every CDR3 protein. The table has more than 450,000 distinct CDR3 sequences, 18% seen once. Germline trimming cut 6 bases from V and 9 bases from J; bases unmatched to any gene: 5. The length of the CDR3 is 13 residues. Germline CDR1 is SGHAT and CDR2 is FQNNGV. The clonotype comes from an adult woman who had mild COVID-19 (a few samples of this study predate the infection). Cell type and time point are not known. This chain links TRBV11-2 with TRBJ2-1; TRBD2 matches at 10 bases. Sequenced input: PBMCs or a T cell subset sorted from them (not recorded which). The CDR3 nucleotides read TGTGCCAGCAGGCTAGCGGGAGTCAGTGAGCAGTTCTTC. Translating gives CASRLAGVSEQFF.